The present T cell receptor beta chain was sequenced within a study of T cell clonality in common variable immunodeficiency. General study results and limits: In common variable immunodeficiency, TCR beta chains reportedly carried fewer deletions and N-nucleotide insertions. Compared with controls, CVID subjects had fewer shared TCRbeta clones.

Looked up from germline, CDR1 is GTSNPN and CDR2 is SVGIG (reference sequence). V lost 4 bases, J lost 5 bases, and 8 bases lay in between. The CDR3 sequence is 11 residues long. Sequencing used immunoSEQ multiplex PCR; TCRdb keeps in-frame clones, though not all of them. This sample comprises roughly 40,000 clones, none seen once only. This clone was observed many times. Its antigen is currently unknown. The CDR3 end is not reached by the read, which stops 3 residues before it; the germline J gene fills it in. The chain has TRBV30 and TRBJ1-1; perhaps TRBD1 as D (5 bases). Sequences were obtained from peripheral blood mononuclear cells. The TCR originated in a person aged 18-69 years in good health. The part of the CDR3 DNA that was read is TGTGCCTGGATCCGGGGGACTGAA. Residues: CAWIRGTE. The complete CDR3 reads CAWIRGTEAFF.